This T cell receptor beta chain is from a study of T-cell memory formation after mild COVID-19. Regarding this clonotype: Antigen specificity is unknown.

Constant-segment primers were used for 5'RACE, and the resulting TCR alpha and TCR beta cDNA libraries carried sample barcodes and UMIs. MiXCR, run by TCRdb on the 5' RACE reads, gives a single entry per CDR3 protein. The repertoire holds some 350,000 distinct CDR3 sequences, with more than 15% as singletons. General study points: There was a balanced CD4/CD8 profile in clones contracting day 15 to 85, and later expanders leaned CD4+. SARS-CoV-2 specificity was not confirmed for second-wave clones peaking on day 37.

The sequence derives from a man aged 18 to 35 who had mild COVID-19 (a few samples of this study predate the infection). Cell type and time point are not known. The sample taken for sequencing was PBMCs or a T cell subset sorted from them (not recorded which).

CDR3 DNA sequence: TGCAGTGCAGGCCTCAGGTATAGCAATCAGCCCCAGCATTTT. This encodes CSAGLRYSNQPQHF. This chain joins TRBV20-1 and TRBJ1-5; D gene unclear. Germline V gene lookup returns CDR1 DFQATT and CDR2 SNEGSKA (reference sequence). This CDR3 contains 14 residues. With 6 bases removed from V and 0 bases from J, the gap between germline ends came to 12 bases.